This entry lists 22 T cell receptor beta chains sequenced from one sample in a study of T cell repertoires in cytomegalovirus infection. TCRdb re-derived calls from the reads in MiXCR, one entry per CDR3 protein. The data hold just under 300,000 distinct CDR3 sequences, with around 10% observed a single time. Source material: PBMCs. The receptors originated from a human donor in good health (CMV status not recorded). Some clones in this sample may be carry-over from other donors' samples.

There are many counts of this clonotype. CDR3 DNA sequence: TGCGCCAGCAGCCACATAGGGAGAAGAGGGACAGATACGCAGTATTTT. It translates to CASSHIGRRGTDTQYF. V and J are TRBV4-1 and TRBJ2-3; possibly TRBD2 for D (5 bases). Germline lookup yields CDR1 MGHRA and CDR2 YSYEKL. The CDR3 spans 16 residues. Between the trimmed V and J ends, which lost 3 bases and 3 bases, there was a span of 16 bases.

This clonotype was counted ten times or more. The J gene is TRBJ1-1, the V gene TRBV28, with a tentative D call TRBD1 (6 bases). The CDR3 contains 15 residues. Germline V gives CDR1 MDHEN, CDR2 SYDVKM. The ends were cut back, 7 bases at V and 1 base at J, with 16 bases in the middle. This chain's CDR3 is CASIAWGRGNTEAFF. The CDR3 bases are TGTGCCAGCATCGCGTGGGGGCGTGGGAACACTGAAGCTTTCTTT.

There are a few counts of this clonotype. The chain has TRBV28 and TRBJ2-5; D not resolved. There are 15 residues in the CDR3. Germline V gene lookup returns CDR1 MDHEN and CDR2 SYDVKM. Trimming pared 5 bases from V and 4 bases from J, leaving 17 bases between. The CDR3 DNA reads TGTGCCAGCAGTCTCACCAGGTACCGAATAGAGACCCAGTACTTC. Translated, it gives CASSLTRYRIETQYF. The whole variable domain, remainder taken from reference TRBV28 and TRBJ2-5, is DVKVTQSSRYLVKRTGEKVFLECVQDMDHENMFWYRQDPGLGLRLIYFSYDVKMKEKGDIPEGYSVSREKKERFSLILESASTNQTSMYLCASSLTRYRIETQYFGPGTRLLVL.

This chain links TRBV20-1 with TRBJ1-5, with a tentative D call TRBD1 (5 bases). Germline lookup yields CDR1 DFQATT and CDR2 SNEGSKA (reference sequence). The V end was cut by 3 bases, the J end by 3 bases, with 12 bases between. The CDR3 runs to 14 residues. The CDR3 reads CSASPGPNNQPQHF. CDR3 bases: TGCAGTGCTAGCCCAGGGCCCAACAATCAGCCCCAGCATTTT.

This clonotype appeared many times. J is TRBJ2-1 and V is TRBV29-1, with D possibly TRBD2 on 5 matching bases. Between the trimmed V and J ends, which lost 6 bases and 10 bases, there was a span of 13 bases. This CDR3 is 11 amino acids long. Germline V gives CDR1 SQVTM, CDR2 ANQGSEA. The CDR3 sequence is CSVADPGEQFF. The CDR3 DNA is TGCAGCGTAGCCGACCCGGGGGAGCAGTTCTTC.

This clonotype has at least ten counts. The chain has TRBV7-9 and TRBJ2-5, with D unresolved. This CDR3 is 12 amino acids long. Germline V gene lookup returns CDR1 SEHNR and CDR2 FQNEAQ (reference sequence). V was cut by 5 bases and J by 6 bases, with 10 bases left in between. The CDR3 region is CASSTYSKTQYF. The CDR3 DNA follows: TGTGCCAGCAGCACTTACTCGAAGACCCAGTACTTC.

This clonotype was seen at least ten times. CDR3 bases: TGTGCCAGCAGTTACGGCAGGGATACCGGGGAGCTGTTTTTT. Protein product: CASSYGRDTGELFF. The chain carries TRBV6-2 or TRBV6-3 and TRBJ2-2; maybe TRBD1 (5 bases). Trimming left V 2 bases short and J 5 bases short, with 9 bases between. From germline, CDR1 is MNHEY and CDR2 SVGEGT. The CDR3 loop spans 14 amino acids.

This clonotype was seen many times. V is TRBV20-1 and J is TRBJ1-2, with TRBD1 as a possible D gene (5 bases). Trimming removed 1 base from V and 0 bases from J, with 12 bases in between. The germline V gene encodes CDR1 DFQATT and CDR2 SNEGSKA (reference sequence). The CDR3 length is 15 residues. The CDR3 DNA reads TGCAGTGCTAGAGCTTCGACAGTGACTAACTATGGCTACACCTTC. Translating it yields CSARASTVTNYGYTF.

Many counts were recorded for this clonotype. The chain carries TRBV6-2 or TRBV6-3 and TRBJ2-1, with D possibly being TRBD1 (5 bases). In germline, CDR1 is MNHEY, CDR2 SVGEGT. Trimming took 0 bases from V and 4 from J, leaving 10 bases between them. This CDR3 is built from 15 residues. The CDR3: CASSYSGRAYNEQFF. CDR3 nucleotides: TGTGCCAGCAGTTACTCGGGCAGGGCTTACAATGAGCAGTTCTTC.

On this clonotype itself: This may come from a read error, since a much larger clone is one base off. In DNA, the CDR3 is TGTGCCAGCAGCTTCAAACCCGACAACAATGAGCAGATCTTC. This sequence encodes CASSFKPDNNEQIF. The V gene is TRBV7-4, the J gene TRBJ2-1, with unresolved D. This CDR3 contains 14 residues. Germline lookup yields CDR1 SGHVT and CDR2 SQSDAQ.

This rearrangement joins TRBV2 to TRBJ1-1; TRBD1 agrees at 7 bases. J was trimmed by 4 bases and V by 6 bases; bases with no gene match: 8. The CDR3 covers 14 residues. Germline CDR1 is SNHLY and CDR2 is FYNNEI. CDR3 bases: TGTGCCAGCAGGGAGACAGGGTTAGTCACTGAAGCTTTCTTT. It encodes CASRETGLVTEAFF.

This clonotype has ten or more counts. CDR3 in DNA: TGCAGTGCTAGTTGGGGGAAGAGCAATCAGCCCCAGCATTTT. Translation: CSASWGKSNQPQHF. The genes are TRBV20-1 and TRBJ1-5; perhaps TRBD1 as D (5 bases). Trimming removed 3 bases from V and 1 base from J, with 10 bases in between. The CDR3 runs to 14 residues. Germline values: CDR1 DFQATT, CDR2 SNEGSKA (reference sequence).

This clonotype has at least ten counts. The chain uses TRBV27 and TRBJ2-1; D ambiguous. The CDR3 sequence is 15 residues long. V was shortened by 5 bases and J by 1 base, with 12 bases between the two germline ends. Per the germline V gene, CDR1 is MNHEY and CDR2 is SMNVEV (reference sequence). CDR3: CASSIYRASYNEQFF. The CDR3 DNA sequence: TGTGCCAGCAGTATATACAGAGCTTCCTACAATGAGCAGTTCTTC.

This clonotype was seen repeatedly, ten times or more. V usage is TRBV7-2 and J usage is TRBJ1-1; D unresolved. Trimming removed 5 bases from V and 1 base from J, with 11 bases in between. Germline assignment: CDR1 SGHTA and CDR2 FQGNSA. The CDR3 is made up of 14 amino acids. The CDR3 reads CASSPFPGNTEAFF. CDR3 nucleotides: TGTGCCAGCAGCCCTTTTCCAGGGAACACTGAAGCTTTCTTT.

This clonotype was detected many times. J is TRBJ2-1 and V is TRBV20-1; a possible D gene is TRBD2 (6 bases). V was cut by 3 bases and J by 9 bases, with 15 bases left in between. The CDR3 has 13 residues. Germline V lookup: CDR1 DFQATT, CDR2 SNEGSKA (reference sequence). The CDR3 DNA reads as TGCAGTGCTAGTCGGGAGTCTGCCGGTGAGCAGTTCTTC. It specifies CSASRESAGEQFF.

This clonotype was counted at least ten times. CDR3 in amino acids: CASSADRVVSPLHF. In DNA, the CDR3 is TGTGCCAGCAGTGCGGACAGGGTGGTTTCACCCCTCCACTTT. This chain joins TRBV2 and TRBJ1-6; 8 bases agree with TRBD1. Germline CDR1 and CDR2: SNHLY and FYNNEI. The CDR3 extends over 14 amino acids. The junction had 5 bases not matched to a gene; V was cut back by 4 bases and J by 9 bases.

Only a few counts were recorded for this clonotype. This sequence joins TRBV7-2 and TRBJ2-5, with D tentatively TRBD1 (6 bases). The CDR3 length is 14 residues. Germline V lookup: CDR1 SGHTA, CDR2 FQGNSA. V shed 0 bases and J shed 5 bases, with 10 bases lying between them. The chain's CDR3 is CASSLANREETQYF. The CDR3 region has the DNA TGTGCCAGCAGCTTAGCAAACAGGGAGGAGACCCAGTACTTC.

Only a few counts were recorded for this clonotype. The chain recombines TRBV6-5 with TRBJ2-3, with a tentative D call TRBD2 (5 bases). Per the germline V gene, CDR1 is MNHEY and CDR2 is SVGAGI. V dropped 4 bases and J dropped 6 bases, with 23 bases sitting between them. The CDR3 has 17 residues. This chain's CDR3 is CASSFGIATGSTDTQYF. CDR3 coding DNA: TGTGCCAGCAGTTTCGGAATAGCGACGGGGTCCACCGATACGCAGTATTTT.

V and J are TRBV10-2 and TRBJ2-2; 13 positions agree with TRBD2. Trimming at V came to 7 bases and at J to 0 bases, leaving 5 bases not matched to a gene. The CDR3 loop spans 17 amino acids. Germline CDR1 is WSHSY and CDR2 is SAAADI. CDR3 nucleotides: TGCGCCAGCACTCGACTAGCGGGGGGAGCGAACACCGGGGAGCTGTTTTTT. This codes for CASTRLAGGANTGELFF.

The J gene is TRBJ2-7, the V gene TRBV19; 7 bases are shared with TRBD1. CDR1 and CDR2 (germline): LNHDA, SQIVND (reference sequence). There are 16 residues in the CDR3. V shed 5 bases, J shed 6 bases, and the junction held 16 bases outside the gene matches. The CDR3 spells CASSFIPGQKTSEQYF. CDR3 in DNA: TGTGCCAGTAGTTTCATCCCGGGACAGAAGACAAGCGAGCAGTACTTC.

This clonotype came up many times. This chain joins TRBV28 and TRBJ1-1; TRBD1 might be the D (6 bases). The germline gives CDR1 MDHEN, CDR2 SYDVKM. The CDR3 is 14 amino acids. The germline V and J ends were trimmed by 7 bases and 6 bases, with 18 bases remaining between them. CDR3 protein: CASNVGGVGAEAFF. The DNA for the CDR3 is TGTGCCAGCAACGTAGGGGGGGTTGGGGCTGAAGCTTTCTTT.

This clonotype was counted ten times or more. This CDR3 reads CASSAANSGGYEQYF. CDR3 bases: TGTGCCAGCAGCGCCGCGAACAGCGGGGGCTACGAGCAGTACTTC. The chain carries TRBV9 and TRBJ2-7, with 8 positions matching TRBD2. CDR3 size: 15 residues. The germline V gene has CDR1 SGDLS and CDR2 YYNGEE. Trimming cost V 3 bases and J 3 bases; bases outside gene matches: 8.